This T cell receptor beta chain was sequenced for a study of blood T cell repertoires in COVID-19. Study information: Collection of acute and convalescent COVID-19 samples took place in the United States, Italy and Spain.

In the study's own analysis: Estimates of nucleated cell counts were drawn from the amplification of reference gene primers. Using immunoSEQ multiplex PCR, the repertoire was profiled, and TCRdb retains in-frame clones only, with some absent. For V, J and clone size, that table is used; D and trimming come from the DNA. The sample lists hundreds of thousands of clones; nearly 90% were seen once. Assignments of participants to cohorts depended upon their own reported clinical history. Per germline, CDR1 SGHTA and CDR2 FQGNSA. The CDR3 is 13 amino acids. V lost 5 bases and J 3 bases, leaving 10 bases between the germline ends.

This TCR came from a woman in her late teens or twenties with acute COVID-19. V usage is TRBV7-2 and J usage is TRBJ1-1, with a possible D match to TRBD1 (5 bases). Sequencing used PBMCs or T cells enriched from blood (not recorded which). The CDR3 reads CASSAQAHTEAFF. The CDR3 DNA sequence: TGTGCCAGCAGCGCACAGGCTCACACTGAAGCTTTCTTT.